This TCR beta chain stems from a study of OX40 agonist ivuxolimab in advanced cancers. On the study more broadly: All patients had ivuxolimab intravenously every 2 weeks at 0.01 to 10 mg/kg.

Clones were read by immunoSEQ multiplex PCR, and TCRdb kept only the in-frame ones, dropping some. The data hold around 72,000 clones, with about nine tenths observed a single time. Trimming at V came to 2 bases and at J to 4 bases, leaving 2 bases not matched to a gene. This CDR3 has 14 residues. Germline values: CDR1 SGHTS, CDR2 YDEGEE. Here the sequenced sample was CD4+ or CD8+ T cells sorted from blood, taken in a trial of the OX40 agonist ivuxolimab. This TCR came from an adult with an advanced solid tumor such as melanoma, head and neck, liver or kidney cancer. This chain uses TRBV5-8 with TRBJ1-1; TRBD1 aligns across 10 bases. CDR3 sequence: CASSFWTGGTEAFF. The CDR3 DNA follows: TGTGCCAGCAGCTTCTGGACAGGGGGCACTGAAGCTTTCTTT.